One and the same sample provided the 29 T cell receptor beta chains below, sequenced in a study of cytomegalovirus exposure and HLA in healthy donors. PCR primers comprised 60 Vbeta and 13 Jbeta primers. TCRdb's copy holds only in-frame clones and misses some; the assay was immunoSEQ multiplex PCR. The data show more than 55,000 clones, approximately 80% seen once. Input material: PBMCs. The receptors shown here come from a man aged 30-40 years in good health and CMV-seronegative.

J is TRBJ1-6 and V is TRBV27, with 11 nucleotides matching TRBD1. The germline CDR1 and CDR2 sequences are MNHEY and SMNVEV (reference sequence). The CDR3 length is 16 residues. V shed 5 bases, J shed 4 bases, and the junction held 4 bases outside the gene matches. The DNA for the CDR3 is TGTGCCAGCAGTACCGGGACAGGGGGATATAATTCACCCCTCCACTTT. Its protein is CASSTGTGGYNSPLHF.

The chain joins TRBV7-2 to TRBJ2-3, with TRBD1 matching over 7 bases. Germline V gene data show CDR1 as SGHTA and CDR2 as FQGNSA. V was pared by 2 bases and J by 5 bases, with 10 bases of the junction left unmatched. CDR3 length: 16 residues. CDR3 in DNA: TGTGCCAGCAGCTTAACCGGGACAGTGGTAGGAGATACGCAGTATTTT. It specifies CASSLTGTVVGDTQYF. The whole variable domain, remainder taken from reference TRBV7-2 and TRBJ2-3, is GAGVSQSPSNKVTEKGKDVELRCDPISGHTALYWYRQSLGQGLEFLIYFQGNSAPDKSGLPSDRFSAERTGGSVSTLTIQRTQQEDSAVYLCASSLTGTVVGDTQYFGPGTRLTVL.

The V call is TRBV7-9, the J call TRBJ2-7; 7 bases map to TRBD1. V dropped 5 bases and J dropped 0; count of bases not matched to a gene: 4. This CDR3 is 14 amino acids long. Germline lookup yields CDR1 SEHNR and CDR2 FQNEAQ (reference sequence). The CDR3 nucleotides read TGTGCCAGCAGCCAACGGACAGGCTCCTACGAGCAGTACTTC. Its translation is CASSQRTGSYEQYF.

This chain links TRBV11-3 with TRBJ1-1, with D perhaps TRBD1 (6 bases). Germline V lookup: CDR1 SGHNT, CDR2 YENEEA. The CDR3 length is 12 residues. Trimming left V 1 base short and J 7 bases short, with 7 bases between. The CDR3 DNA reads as TGTGCCAGCAGCTTAGTAGGGGGTGAAGCTTTCTTT. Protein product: CASSLVGGEAFF. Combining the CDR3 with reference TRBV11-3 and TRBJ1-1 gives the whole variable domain EAGVVQSPRYKIIEKKQPVAFWCNPISGHNTLYWYLQNLGQGPELLIRYENEEAVDDSQLPKDRFSAERLKGVDSTLKIQPAELGDSAVYLCASSLVGGEAFFGQGTRLTVV.

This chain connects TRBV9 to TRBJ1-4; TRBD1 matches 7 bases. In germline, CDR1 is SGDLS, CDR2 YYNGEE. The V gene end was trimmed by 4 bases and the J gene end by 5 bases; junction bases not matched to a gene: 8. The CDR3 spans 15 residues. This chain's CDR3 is CASSTTGEVNEKLFF. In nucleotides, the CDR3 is TGTGCCAGCAGCACAACAGGGGAGGTCAATGAAAAACTGTTTTTT.

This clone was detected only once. CDR3 nucleotide sequence: TGTGCCAGCAGCCTCGACAGGGATCAGCCCCAGCATTTT. Translated: CASSLDRDQPQHF. The chain carries TRBV2 and TRBJ1-5, with 7 nucleotides matching TRBD1. Germline V gene data show CDR1 as SNHLY and CDR2 as FYNNEI. The V segment lost 6 bases and the J segment 5 bases; nucleotides outside the gene matches: 4. CDR3 length: 13 residues.

The CDR3 reads CASSLLLSGNTIYF. The CDR3 DNA follows: TGTGCCAGCAGCTTACTACTCTCTGGAAACACCATATATTTT. The chain uses TRBV7-2 and TRBJ1-3; no clear D. CDR1 is SGHTA, CDR2 FQGNSA, per germline. V lost 2 bases, J lost 0 bases, and 5 bases lay in between. The CDR3 has 14 amino acids. Supplemented by reference TRBV7-2 and TRBJ1-3, the full variable domain reads GAGVSQSPSNKVTEKGKDVELRCDPISGHTALYWYRQSLGQGLEFLIYFQGNSAPDKSGLPSDRFSAERTGGSVSTLTIQRTQQEDSAVYLCASSLLLSGNTIYFGEGSWLTVV.

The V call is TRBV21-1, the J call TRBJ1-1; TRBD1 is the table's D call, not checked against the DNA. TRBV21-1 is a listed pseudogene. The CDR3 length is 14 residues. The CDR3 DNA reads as TGTGCCAGCAGCAAAAGCTGCTGGCAGGGGGAAGCTTTCTTT. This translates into CASSKSCWQGEAFF.

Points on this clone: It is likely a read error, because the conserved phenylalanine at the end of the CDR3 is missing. Here the CDR3 reads CASSLAGVYGYTS. The CDR3, as DNA: TGTGCCAGCAGTTTAGCGGGGGTTTATGGCTACACCTCC. J is TRBJ1-2 and V is TRBV28, with a weak D call TRBD1 (5 bases). Germline V gene data show CDR1 as MDHEN and CDR2 as SYDVKM. Trimming removed 2 bases from V and 5 bases from J, with 9 bases in between. The CDR3 covers 13 residues.

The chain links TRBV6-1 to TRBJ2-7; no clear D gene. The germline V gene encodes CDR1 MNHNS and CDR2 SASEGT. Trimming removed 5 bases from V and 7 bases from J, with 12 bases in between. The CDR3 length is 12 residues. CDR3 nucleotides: TGTGCCAGCAGTTATCAAGTAGAAGAGCAGTACTTC. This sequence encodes CASSYQVEEQYF.

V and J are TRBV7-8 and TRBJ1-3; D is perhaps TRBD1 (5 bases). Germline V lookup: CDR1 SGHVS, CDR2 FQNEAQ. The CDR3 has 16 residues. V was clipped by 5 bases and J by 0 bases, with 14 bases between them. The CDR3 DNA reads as TGTGCCAGCAGCCCCCGGGACGGGAGCTCTGGAAACACCATATATTTT. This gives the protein CASSPRDGSSGNTIYF.

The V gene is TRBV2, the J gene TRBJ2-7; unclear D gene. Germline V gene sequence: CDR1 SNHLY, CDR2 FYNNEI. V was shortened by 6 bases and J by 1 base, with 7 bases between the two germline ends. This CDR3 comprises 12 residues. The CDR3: CASRFASYEQYF. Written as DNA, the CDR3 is TGTGCCAGCAGGTTCGCGTCCTACGAGCAGTACTTC.

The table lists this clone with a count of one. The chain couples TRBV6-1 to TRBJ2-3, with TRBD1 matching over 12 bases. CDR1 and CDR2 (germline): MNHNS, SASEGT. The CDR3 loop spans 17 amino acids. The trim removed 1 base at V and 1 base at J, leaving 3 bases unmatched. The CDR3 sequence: CASSEEGTGGGTDTQYF. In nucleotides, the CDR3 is TGTGCCAGCAGTGAAGAGGGGACAGGGGGCGGCACAGATACGCAGTATTTT.

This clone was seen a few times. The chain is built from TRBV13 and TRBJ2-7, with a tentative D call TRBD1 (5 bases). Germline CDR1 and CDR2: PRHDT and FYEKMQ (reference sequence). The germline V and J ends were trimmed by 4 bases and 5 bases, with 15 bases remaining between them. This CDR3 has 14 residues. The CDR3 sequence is CASSSMAGWNEQYF. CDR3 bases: TGTGCCAGCAGCTCCATGGCAGGGTGGAACGAGCAGTACTTC. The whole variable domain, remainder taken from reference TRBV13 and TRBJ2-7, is AAGVIQSPRHLIKEKRETATLKCYPIPRHDTVYWYQQGPGQDPQFLISFYEKMQSDKGSIPDRFSAQQFSDYHSELNMSSLELGDSALYFCASSSMAGWNEQYFGPGTRLTVT.

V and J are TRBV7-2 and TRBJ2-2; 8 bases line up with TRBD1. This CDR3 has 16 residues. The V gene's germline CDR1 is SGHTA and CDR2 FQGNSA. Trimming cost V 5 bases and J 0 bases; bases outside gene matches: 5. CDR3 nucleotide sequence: TGTGCCAGCAGCCCTCAGGGGGCCGCGAACACCGGGGAGCTGTTTTTT. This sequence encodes CASSPQGAANTGELFF.

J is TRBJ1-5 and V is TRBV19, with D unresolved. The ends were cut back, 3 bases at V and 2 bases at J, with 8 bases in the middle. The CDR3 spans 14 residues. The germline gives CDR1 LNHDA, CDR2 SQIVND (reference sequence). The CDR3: CASSISEGNQPQHF. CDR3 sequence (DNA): TGTGCCAGTAGTATTTCGGAGGGCAATCAGCCCCAGCATTTT. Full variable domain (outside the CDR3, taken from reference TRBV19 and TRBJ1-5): DGGITQSPKYLFRKEGQNVTLSCEQNLNHDAMYWYRQDPGQGLRLIYYSQIVNDFQKGDIAEGYSVSREKKESFPLTVTSAQKNPTAFYLCASSISEGNQPQHFGDGTRLSIL.

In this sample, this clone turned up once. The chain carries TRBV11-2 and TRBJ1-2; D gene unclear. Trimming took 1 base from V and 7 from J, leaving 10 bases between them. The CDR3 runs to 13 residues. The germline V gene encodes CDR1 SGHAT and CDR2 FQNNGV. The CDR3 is CASSLGGLSGYTF. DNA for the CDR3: TGTGCCAGCAGCTTAGGAGGGTTAAGTGGCTACACCTTC.

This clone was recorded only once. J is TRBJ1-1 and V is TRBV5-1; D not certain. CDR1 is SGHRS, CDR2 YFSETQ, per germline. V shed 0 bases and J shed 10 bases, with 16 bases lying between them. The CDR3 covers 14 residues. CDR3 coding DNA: TGCGCCAGCAGCTTGGGATCCGAGGGCGTGGGAGCTTTCTTT. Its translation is CASSLGSEGVGAFF.

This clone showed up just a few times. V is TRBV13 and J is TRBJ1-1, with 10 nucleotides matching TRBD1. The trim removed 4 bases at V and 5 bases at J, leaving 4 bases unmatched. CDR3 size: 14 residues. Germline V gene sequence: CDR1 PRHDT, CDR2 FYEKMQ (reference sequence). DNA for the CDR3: TGTGCCAGCAGCTCACCGGGACAGGGGACTGAAGCTTTCTTT. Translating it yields CASSSPGQGTEAFF.

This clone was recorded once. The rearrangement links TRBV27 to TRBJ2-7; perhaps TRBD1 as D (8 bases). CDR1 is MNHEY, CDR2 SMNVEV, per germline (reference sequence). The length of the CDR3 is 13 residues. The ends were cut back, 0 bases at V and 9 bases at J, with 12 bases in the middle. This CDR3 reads CASSLSDREGQYF. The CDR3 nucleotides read TGTGCCAGCAGTTTATCGGACAGGGAGGGGCAGTACTTC.

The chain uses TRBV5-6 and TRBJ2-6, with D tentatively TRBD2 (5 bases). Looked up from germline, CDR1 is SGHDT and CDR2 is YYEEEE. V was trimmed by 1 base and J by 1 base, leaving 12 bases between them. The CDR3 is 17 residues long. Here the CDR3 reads CASSLRLGVSGANVLTF. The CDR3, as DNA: TGTGCCAGCAGCTTGAGATTGGGAGTGTCTGGGGCCAACGTCCTGACTTTC.

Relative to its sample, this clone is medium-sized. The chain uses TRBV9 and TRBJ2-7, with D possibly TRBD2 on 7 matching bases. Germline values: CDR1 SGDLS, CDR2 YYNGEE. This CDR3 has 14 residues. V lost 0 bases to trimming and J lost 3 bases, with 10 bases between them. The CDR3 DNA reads TGTGCCAGCAGCGTAGGGGGAGGGGGCTACGAGCAGTACTTC. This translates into CASSVGGGGYEQYF.

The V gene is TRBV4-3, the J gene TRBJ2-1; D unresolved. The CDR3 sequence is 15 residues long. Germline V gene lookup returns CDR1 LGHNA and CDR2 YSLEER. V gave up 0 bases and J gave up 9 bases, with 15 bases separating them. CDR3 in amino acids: CASSQEIRLVSEQFF. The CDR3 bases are TGCGCCAGCAGCCAAGAAATACGGCTAGTTAGTGAGCAGTTCTTC.

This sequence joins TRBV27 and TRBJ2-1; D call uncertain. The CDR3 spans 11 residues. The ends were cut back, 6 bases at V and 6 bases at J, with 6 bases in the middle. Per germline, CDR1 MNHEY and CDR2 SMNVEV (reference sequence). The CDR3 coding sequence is TGTGCCAGCAGCCCCGGCAATGAGCAGTTCTTC. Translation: CASSPGNEQFF.

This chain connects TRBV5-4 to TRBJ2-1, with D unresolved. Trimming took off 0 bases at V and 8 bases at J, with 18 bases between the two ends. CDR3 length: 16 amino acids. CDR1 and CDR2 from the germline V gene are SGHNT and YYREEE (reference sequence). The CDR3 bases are TGTGCCAGCAGCTTGGCCCTGACCGACTCCTTGGATGAGCAGTTCTTC. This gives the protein CASSLALTDSLDEQFF.

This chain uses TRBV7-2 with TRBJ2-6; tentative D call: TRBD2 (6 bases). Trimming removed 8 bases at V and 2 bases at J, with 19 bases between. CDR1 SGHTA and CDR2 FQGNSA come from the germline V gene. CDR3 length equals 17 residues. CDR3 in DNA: TGTGCCAGCGGGGGGAGCTTCTTAAAAGCTGGGGCCAACGTCCTGACTTTC. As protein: CASGGSFLKAGANVLTF.

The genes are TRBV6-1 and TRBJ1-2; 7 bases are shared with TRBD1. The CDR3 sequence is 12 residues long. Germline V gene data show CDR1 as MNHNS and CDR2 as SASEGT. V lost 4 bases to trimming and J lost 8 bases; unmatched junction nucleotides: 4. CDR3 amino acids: CASSGRQGGYTF. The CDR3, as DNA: TGTGCCAGCAGTGGACGACAGGGAGGCTACACCTTC.

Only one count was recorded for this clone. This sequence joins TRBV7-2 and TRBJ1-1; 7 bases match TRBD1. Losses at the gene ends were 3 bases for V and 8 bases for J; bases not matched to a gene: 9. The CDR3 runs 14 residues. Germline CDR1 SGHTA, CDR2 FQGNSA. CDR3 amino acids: CASSFRQGAWEAFF. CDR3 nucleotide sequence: TGTGCCAGCAGCTTTAGACAGGGTGCTTGGGAAGCTTTCTTT.

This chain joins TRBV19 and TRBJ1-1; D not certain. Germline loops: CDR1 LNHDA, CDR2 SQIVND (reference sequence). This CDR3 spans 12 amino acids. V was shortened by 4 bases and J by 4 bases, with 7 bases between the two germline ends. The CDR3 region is CASSTLGTEAFF. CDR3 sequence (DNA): TGTGCCAGTAGTACCCTCGGCACTGAAGCTTTCTTT.